The rows below give T cell receptor beta chains drawn from one sample of a study of T cells in Graves' hyperthyroidism and ophthalmopathy. TCRdb fed the multiplex PCR reads into MiXCR, producing one record per CDR3 protein. The sample comprises about 47,000 distinct CDR3 sequences, 45% to 65% of which are singletons, and 30% to 40% rests with the top ten. The sample was peripheral blood or thyroid tissue (not recorded which). The source of these receptors is a man aged 18-30 years with Graves' hyperthyroidism. The CDR3 runs from the conserved cysteine through the conserved F or W. Fields, in order: clone size, J gene, D gene, V gene, CDR3 DNA, CDR3 protein. D genes are given only for firm matches. Size is omitted from some rows. Given values are once, few, many or a class for expanded clones.

clone_size: many; j_call: TRBJ2-7; d_call: TRBD1; v_call: TRBV4-1; cdr3_nt: TGCGCCAGCAGCCAAGTCTCCAGGGGGATCAACGAGCAGTACTTC; cdr3_aa: CASSQVSRGINEQYF
clone_size: many; j_call: TRBJ2-5; d_call: -; v_call: TRBV11-1; cdr3_nt: TGTGCCAGCAGCTTAGCCTCCCGGTATGAGGAGACCCAGTACTTC; cdr3_aa: CASSLASRYEETQYF
clone_size: many; j_call: TRBJ1-3; d_call: -; v_call: TRBV27; cdr3_nt: TGTGCCAGCAGTAGAGGACCCGGGCTTGGAAACACCATATATTTT; cdr3_aa: CASSRGPGLGNTIYF
clone_size: -; j_call: TRBJ1-2; d_call: TRBD1; v_call: TRBV2; cdr3_nt: TGTGCCAGCAGGCAACTGGACAGGGATGTGGGTGGCTACACCTTC; cdr3_aa: CASRQLDRDVGGYTF
clone_size: few; j_call: TRBJ1-5; d_call: TRBD1; v_call: TRBV7-9; cdr3_nt: TGTGCCAGCAGCTTAGGACAGGGGAATCAGCCCCAGCATTTT; cdr3_aa: CASSLGQGNQPQHF
clone_size: -; j_call: TRBJ1-6; d_call: TRBD1; v_call: TRBV9; cdr3_nt: TGTGCCAGCAGCGCGGGACAGACACATAATTCACCCCTCCACTTT; cdr3_aa: CASSAGQTHNSPLHF
clone_size: medium-sized; j_call: TRBJ1-6; d_call: TRBD1; v_call: TRBV5-1; cdr3_nt: TGCGCCAGCAGCTTGGTACCACAGGGGGCTAGATCACCCCTCCACTTT; cdr3_aa: CASSLVPQGARSPLHF
clone_size: -; j_call: TRBJ1-2; d_call: -; v_call: TRBV7-2; cdr3_nt: TGTACCAGCAGCGCCGCCTCGGGGGGAAGCTACACCTTC; cdr3_aa: CTSSAASGGSYTF
clone_size: many; j_call: TRBJ2-7; d_call: -; v_call: TRBV3-1; cdr3_nt: TGTGCCAGCAGCCAAGAACCCCTCAGCTACGAGCAGTACTTC; cdr3_aa: CASSQEPLSYEQYF
clone_size: many; j_call: TRBJ2-7; d_call: -; v_call: TRBV20-1; cdr3_nt: TGCAGTGCTCCCTCCCCCGGACTACGCTACGAGCAGTACTTC; cdr3_aa: CSAPSPGLRYEQYF
clone_size: -; j_call: TRBJ1-2; d_call: -; v_call: TRBV12-3/TRBV12-4; cdr3_nt: TGTGCCAGCAGCCCTCTAGGCTATGGCTACACCTTC; cdr3_aa: CASSPLGYGYTF
clone_size: -; j_call: TRBJ1-2; d_call: -; v_call: TRBV20-1; cdr3_nt: TGCAGTGCTAGAGTGGGGAGGGTTGACTATGGCTACACCTTC; cdr3_aa: CSARVGRVDYGYTF
clone_size: -; j_call: TRBJ2-5; d_call: TRBD1; v_call: TRBV9; cdr3_nt: TGTGCCAGCAGCGTAGATGGGACAGGGGGCGTAGAGACCCAGTACTTC; cdr3_aa: CASSVDGTGGVETQYF
clone_size: -; j_call: TRBJ1-1; d_call: TRBD1; v_call: TRBV18; cdr3_nt: TGTGCCAGCTCGCTCGAACAGGGGCCCACTGAAGCTCTCTTT; cdr3_aa: CASSLEQGPTEALF
clone_size: many; j_call: TRBJ2-7; d_call: -; v_call: TRBV6-1; cdr3_nt: TGTGCCAGCAGTGAAGCAACAGGAAACTCCTACGAGCAGTACTTC; cdr3_aa: CASSEATGNSYEQYF
clone_size: -; j_call: TRBJ2-7; d_call: TRBD1; v_call: TRBV12-3/TRBV12-4; cdr3_nt: TGTGCCAGCAGTCTATACAGGGGGCTTTACGAGCAGTACTTC; cdr3_aa: CASSLYRGLYEQYF
clone_size: medium-sized; j_call: TRBJ2-7; d_call: TRBD1; v_call: TRBV7-2; cdr3_nt: TGTGCCAGCAGCTTCGGGACAGGCCGGACCTACGAGCAGTACTTC; cdr3_aa: CASSFGTGRTYEQYF
clone_size: many; j_call: TRBJ1-5; d_call: -; v_call: TRBV27; cdr3_nt: TGTGCCAGCAGTTTAAACAGGGATAGCCAGCCCCAGCATTTT; cdr3_aa: CASSLNRDSQPQHF
clone_size: -; j_call: TRBJ2-7; d_call: TRBD1; v_call: TRBV9; cdr3_nt: TGTGCCAGCGGATCGACAGGGGGCGCCGAGCAGTACTTC; cdr3_aa: CASGSTGGAEQYF
clone_size: -; j_call: TRBJ2-6; d_call: TRBD1; v_call: TRBV7-2; cdr3_nt: TGTGCCAGCTTATTGGGACAGGGGGCGCCGTCTGGGGCCAACGTCCTGACTTTC; cdr3_aa: CASLLGQGAPSGANVLTF
clone_size: few; j_call: TRBJ1-1; d_call: TRBD1; v_call: TRBV5-1; cdr3_nt: TGCGCCAGCAGCTTACTACAGGGGATGAACACTGAAGCTTTCTTT; cdr3_aa: CASSLLQGMNTEAFF
clone_size: medium-sized; j_call: TRBJ1-2; d_call: -; v_call: TRBV2; cdr3_nt: TGTGCCAGCCGGGTTGGGTTTGGCTACACCTTC; cdr3_aa: CASRVGFGYTF
clone_size: -; j_call: TRBJ2-5; d_call: -; v_call: TRBV10-3; cdr3_nt: TGTGCCATCAGTGGGGGGGGCGTACAAGAGACCCAGTACTTC; cdr3_aa: CAISGGGVQETQYF
clone_size: once; j_call: TRBJ1-1; d_call: -; v_call: TRBV29-1; cdr3_nt: TGCAGCGTTGTAGCGAGGAACACTGAAGCTTTCTTT; cdr3_aa: CSVVARNTEAFF
clone_size: many; j_call: TRBJ2-2; d_call: TRBD2; v_call: TRBV15; cdr3_nt: TGTGCCACCAGCAGAGCCACTAGCGGGAGAAACACCGGGGAGCTGTTTTTT; cdr3_aa: CATSRATSGRNTGELFF
clone_size: -; j_call: TRBJ1-1; d_call: -; v_call: TRBV10-3; cdr3_nt: TGTGCCATCAGGGGGAACACTGAAGCTTTCTTT; cdr3_aa: CAIRGNTEAFF
clone_size: many; j_call: TRBJ2-7; d_call: -; v_call: TRBV20-1; cdr3_nt: TGCAGTGCTAGAGATTTACGGGACAACCGACCGAACTACGAGCAGTACTTC; cdr3_aa: CSARDLRDNRPNYEQYF
clone_size: -; j_call: TRBJ2-7; d_call: TRBD1; v_call: TRBV20-1; cdr3_nt: TGCAGTGCTTCGGGACAGGGCTACGAGCAGTACTTC; cdr3_aa: CSASGQGYEQYF
clone_size: -; j_call: TRBJ1-4; d_call: -; v_call: TRBV20-1; cdr3_nt: TGCAGTGCTAGGGACAGTTTTGTCGGAAAACTGTTTTTT; cdr3_aa: CSARDSFVGKLFF
clone_size: -; j_call: TRBJ2-7; d_call: -; v_call: TRBV7-3; cdr3_nt: TGTGCCAGCAGTCGGGACCAAACCTACGAGCAGTACTTC; cdr3_aa: CASSRDQTYEQYF
clone_size: many; j_call: TRBJ2-2; d_call: -; v_call: TRBV14; cdr3_nt: TGTGCCAGCAGACATCGACAGAACACCGGGGAGCTGTTTTTT; cdr3_aa: CASRHRQNTGELFF
clone_size: -; j_call: TRBJ2-7; d_call: -; v_call: TRBV13; cdr3_nt: TGTGCCAACGGCCTGGGCAGGGATTACGAGCAGTACTTC; cdr3_aa: CANGLGRDYEQYF
clone_size: -; j_call: TRBJ1-2; d_call: -; v_call: TRBV7-8; cdr3_nt: TGTGCCAGCAGCCCGGGAGGAGGGAGTCGCTATGGCTACACCTTC; cdr3_aa: CASSPGGGSRYGYTF
clone_size: -; j_call: TRBJ1-1; d_call: -; v_call: TRBV5-1; cdr3_nt: TGCGCCAGCAGCTTTTCAGTGAACACTGAAGCTTTCTTT; cdr3_aa: CASSFSVNTEAFF
clone_size: -; j_call: TRBJ1-6; d_call: TRBD1; v_call: TRBV7-2; cdr3_nt: TGTGCCAGCAGCCGGGACAGATTGTATAATTCACCCCTCCACTTT; cdr3_aa: CASSRDRLYNSPLHF
clone_size: many; j_call: TRBJ2-5; d_call: -; v_call: TRBV20-1; cdr3_nt: TGCAGTGCTAGAGACGACGAAGGGGGTGAGACCCAGTACTTC; cdr3_aa: CSARDDEGGETQYF
clone_size: -; j_call: TRBJ1-4; d_call: TRBD1; v_call: TRBV20-1; cdr3_nt: TGCAGTGCAACCGACAGGGGGCTAGGGGAAAAACTGTTTTTT; cdr3_aa: CSATDRGLGEKLFF
clone_size: -; j_call: TRBJ1-5; d_call: -; v_call: TRBV10-3; cdr3_nt: TGTGCCATCAGTGAGCTTGGCAATCAGCCCCAGCATTTT; cdr3_aa: CAISELGNQPQHF
clone_size: -; j_call: TRBJ2-2; d_call: -; v_call: TRBV5-1; cdr3_nt: TGCGCCAGCAGCTTGGCGTCAGGTTGGACCGGGGAGCTGTTTTTT; cdr3_aa: CASSLASGWTGELFF
clone_size: many; j_call: TRBJ1-2; d_call: -; v_call: TRBV6-5; cdr3_nt: TGTGCCAGCAGTTACTCATACGGGGGTTATGGCTACACCTTC; cdr3_aa: CASSYSYGGYGYTF
clone_size: -; j_call: TRBJ1-6; d_call: TRBD1; v_call: TRBV10-2; cdr3_nt: TGCGCCAGCACAACAGGGGATAATTCACCCCTCCACTTT; cdr3_aa: CASTTGDNSPLHF
clone_size: -; j_call: TRBJ1-4; d_call: TRBD1; v_call: TRBV7-9; cdr3_nt: TGTGCCAGCAGCCGCCCGGACAGGGCTAATGAAAAACTGGTTTTT; cdr3_aa: CASSRPDRANEKLVF
clone_size: -; j_call: TRBJ2-5; d_call: TRBD1; v_call: TRBV24-1; cdr3_nt: TGTGCCACCAGTGATCGGACAGGGGTGGAGACCCAGTACTTC; cdr3_aa: CATSDRTGVETQYF
clone_size: many; j_call: TRBJ1-2; d_call: TRBD1; v_call: TRBV6-6; cdr3_nt: TGTGCCAGCAGTACCCGGGACAGGGGATACTATGGCTACACCTTC; cdr3_aa: CASSTRDRGYYGYTF
clone_size: -; j_call: TRBJ1-1; d_call: -; v_call: TRBV7-8; cdr3_nt: TGTGCCAGCAGCTTGGGGAGCAACACTGAAGCTTTCTTT; cdr3_aa: CASSLGSNTEAFF
clone_size: few; j_call: TRBJ2-7; d_call: TRBD1; v_call: TRBV25-1; cdr3_nt: TGTGCCAGCAGTGGGGACAGGAACTACGAGCAGTACTTC; cdr3_aa: CASSGDRNYEQYF
clone_size: -; j_call: TRBJ1-2; d_call: -; v_call: TRBV10-3; cdr3_nt: TGTGCCATCAGTGATGATCCTAACTATGGCTACACCTTC; cdr3_aa: CAISDDPNYGYTF
clone_size: once; j_call: TRBJ2-2; d_call: TRBD2; v_call: TRBV6-5; cdr3_nt: TGTGCCAGCAGTTCTAGCGGGGGGGCCACCGGGGAGCTGTTTTTT; cdr3_aa: CASSSSGGATGELFF
clone_size: many; j_call: TRBJ2-5; d_call: TRBD1; v_call: TRBV5-1; cdr3_nt: TGCGCCAGCAGCAGACCTGACAGGGGCGTACAAGAGACCCAGTACTTC; cdr3_aa: CASSRPDRGVQETQYF
clone_size: once; j_call: TRBJ1-1; d_call: -; v_call: TRBV7-2; cdr3_nt: TGTGCCAGCAGCATGACTAGCGGGGGACGGACGAACACTGAAGCTTTCTTT; cdr3_aa: CASSMTSGGRTNTEAFF
clone_size: -; j_call: TRBJ1-1; d_call: -; v_call: TRBV10-3; cdr3_nt: TGTGCCAACAGTCCATGGGGGTTTGAGGGGCCGTTGAACACTGAAGCTTTCTTT; cdr3_aa: CANSPWGFEGPLNTEAFF
clone_size: many; j_call: TRBJ1-1; d_call: -; v_call: TRBV15; cdr3_nt: TGTGCCACCAGCAGAGATTTAGGGGGATCCACTGAAGCTTTCTTT; cdr3_aa: CATSRDLGGSTEAFF
clone_size: many; j_call: TRBJ1-1; d_call: TRBD1; v_call: TRBV5-6; cdr3_nt: TGTGCCAGCAGCTTGGGAGACAGGGGCACTGAAGCTTTCTTT; cdr3_aa: CASSLGDRGTEAFF
clone_size: many; j_call: TRBJ2-2; d_call: TRBD1; v_call: TRBV11-2; cdr3_nt: TGTGCCAGCACCAAACGGGGGCGACAGGGGGTTGGGACCGGGGAGCTGTTTTTT; cdr3_aa: CASTKRGRQGVGTGELFF
clone_size: -; j_call: TRBJ1-6; d_call: -; v_call: TRBV7-8; cdr3_nt: TGTGCCAGCAGCTTACCGAGCGGGAGGGGATCACCCCTCCACTTT; cdr3_aa: CASSLPSGRGSPLHF
clone_size: many; j_call: TRBJ1-5; d_call: -; v_call: TRBV6-2/TRBV6-3; cdr3_nt: TGTGCCAGCAGTTCGATGGACAGCTTCTATTATAGCAATCAGCCCCAGCATTTT; cdr3_aa: CASSSMDSFYYSNQPQHF
clone_size: many; j_call: TRBJ1-2; d_call: TRBD1; v_call: TRBV5-5; cdr3_nt: TGTGCCAGCAGCGATTTGACAGGGGACTATGGCTACACCTTC; cdr3_aa: CASSDLTGDYGYTF
clone_size: many; j_call: TRBJ1-2; d_call: TRBD1; v_call: TRBV5-6; cdr3_nt: TGTGCCAGCAGAGAGACAGGGCGAAACTATGGCTACACCTTC; cdr3_aa: CASRETGRNYGYTF
clone_size: few; j_call: TRBJ2-7; d_call: -; v_call: TRBV15; cdr3_nt: TGTGCCACCAGCAGAGAACAAAGGGATAGCGAGCAGTACTTC; cdr3_aa: CATSREQRDSEQYF